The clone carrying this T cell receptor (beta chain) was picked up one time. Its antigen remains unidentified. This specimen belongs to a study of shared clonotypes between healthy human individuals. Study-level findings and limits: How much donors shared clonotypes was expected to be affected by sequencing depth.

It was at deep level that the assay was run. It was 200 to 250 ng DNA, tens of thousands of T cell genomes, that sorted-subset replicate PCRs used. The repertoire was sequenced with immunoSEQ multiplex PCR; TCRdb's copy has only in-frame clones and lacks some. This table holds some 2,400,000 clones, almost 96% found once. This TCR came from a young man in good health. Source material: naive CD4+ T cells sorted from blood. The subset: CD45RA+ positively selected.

This CDR3 is CASSPGLRGKGYYGYTF. The CDR3 DNA is TGTGCCAGCAGCCCCGGATTGAGGGGGAAGGGGTACTATGGCTACACCTTC. The chain employs TRBV28 and TRBJ1-2; tentatively, D is TRBD1 (6 bases). Germline assignment: CDR1 MDHEN and CDR2 SYDVKM. The CDR3 covers 17 residues. Between the trimmed V and J ends, which lost 6 bases and 3 bases, there was a span of 23 bases.